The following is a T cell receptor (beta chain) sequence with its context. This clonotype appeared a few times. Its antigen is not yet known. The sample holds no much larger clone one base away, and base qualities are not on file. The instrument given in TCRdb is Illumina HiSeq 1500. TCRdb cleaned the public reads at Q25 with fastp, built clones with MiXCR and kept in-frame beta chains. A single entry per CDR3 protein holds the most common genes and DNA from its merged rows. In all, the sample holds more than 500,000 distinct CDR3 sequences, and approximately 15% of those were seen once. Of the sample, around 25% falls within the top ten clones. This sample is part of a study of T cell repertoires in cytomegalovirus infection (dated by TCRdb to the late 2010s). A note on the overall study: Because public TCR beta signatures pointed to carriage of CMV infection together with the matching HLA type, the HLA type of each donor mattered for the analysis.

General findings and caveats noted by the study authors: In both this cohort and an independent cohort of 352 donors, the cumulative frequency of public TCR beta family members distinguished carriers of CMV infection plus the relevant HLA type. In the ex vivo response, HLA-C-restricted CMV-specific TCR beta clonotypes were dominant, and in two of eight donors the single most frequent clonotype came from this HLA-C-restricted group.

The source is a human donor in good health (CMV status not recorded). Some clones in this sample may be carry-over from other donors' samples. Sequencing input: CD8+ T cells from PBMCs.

In nucleotides, the sequence is TGTGCCAGCAGCCAAGGGGGCAGGAGCCACGAGCAGTACTTC. Translated, it gives CASSQGGRSHEQYF. The V and J segments used are TRBV11-3 and TRBJ2-7; the junction holds 7 bases that match TRBD1. In the germline V gene, CDR1 corresponds to SGHNT and CDR2 to YENEEA. The germline V end is reduced by 5 bases and the J end by 5 bases; junction bases left unmatched: 9. Spanning cysteine to phenylalanine, the CDR3 consists of 14 amino acids. CDR3 DNA only is kept here, 42 bases in frame from base 1. Joined to the reference TRBV11-3 and TRBJ2-7 proteins, this CDR3 gives the full variable domain: EAGVVQSPRYKIIEKKQPVAFWCNPISGHNTLYWYLQNLGQGPELLIRYENEEAVDDSQLPKDRFSAERLKGVDSTLKIQPAELGDSAVYLCASSQGGRSHEQYFGPGTRLTVT.